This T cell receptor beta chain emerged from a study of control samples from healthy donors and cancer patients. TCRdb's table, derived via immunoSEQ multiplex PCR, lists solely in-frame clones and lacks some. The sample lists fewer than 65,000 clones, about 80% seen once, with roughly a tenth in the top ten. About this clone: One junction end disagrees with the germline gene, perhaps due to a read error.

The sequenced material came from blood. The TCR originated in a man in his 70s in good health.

In DNA form, the CDR3 reads TGTGCCAGCAGCCTACAACTAGCGGGAGCCACCTTC. This encodes CASSLQLAGATF. The chain joins TRBV13 to TRBJ2-7; 11 nucleotides match TRBD2. Germline-derived CDR1 and CDR2 are PRHDT and FYEKMQ (reference sequence). CDR3 length: 12 residues.